This T cell receptor beta chain originates from a study of post-analysis software for immune sequencing data. General study findings and limits: F-measure co-clustering was strong for batch-matched samples. People with multiple sclerosis had a significantly lower normalized Chao1 diversity than controls did. Compared with controls, patients had more of 4 or 5 TRBV segments, including TRBV5-6, TRBV5-1 and TRBV20-1.

The authors incorporated unique molecular identifiers into the TCR beta cDNA libraries. Yield was 450,000 to 650,000 cDNA molecules from around 0.96 to 9.9 million T cells. TCRdb reprocessed the PCR reads via MiXCR and lists one record per CDR3 protein. The data hold about 820,000 distinct CDR3 sequences, with roughly 50% observed a single time. V was pared by 10 bases and J by 6 bases, with 18 bases between. Germline values: CDR1 MNHEY, CDR2 SMNVEV (reference sequence). This CDR3 spans 13 amino acids. In this sample, this clonotype turned up a few times. What it binds is unknown. V is TRBV27 and J is TRBJ2-5; tentative D call: TRBD2 (6 bases). The material sequenced was blood. The receptor's source is a girl aged 10-17 years with multiple sclerosis. The CDR3 DNA reads as TGTGCCACCGCTTGGGCCGGGGGTAAGACCCAGTACTTC. Amino acid sequence: CATAWAGGKTQYF.